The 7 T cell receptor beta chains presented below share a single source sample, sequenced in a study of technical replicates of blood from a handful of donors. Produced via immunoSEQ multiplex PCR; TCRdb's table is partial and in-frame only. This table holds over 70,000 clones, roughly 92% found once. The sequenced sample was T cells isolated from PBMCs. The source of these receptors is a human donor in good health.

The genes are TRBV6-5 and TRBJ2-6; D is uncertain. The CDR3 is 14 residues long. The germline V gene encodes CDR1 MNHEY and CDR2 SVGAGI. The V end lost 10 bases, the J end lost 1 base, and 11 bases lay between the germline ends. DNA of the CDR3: TGTGCCACCACACCATTTTCTGGGGCCAACGTCCTGACTTTC. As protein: CATTPFSGANVLTF.

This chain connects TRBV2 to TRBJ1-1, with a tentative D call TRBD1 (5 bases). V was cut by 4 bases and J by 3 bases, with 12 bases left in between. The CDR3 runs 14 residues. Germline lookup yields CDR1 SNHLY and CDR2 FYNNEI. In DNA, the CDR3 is TGTGCCAGCAGTGTCCGACGGGGGGACACTGAAGCTTTCTTT. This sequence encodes CASSVRRGDTEAFF.

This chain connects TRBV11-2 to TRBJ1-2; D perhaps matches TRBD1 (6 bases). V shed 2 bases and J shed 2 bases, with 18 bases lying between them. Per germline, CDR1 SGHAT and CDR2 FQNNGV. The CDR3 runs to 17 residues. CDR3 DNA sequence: TGTGCCAGCAGCTTAACGGGCGCGAGACAGGCCAACTATGGCTACACCTTC. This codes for CASSLTGARQANYGYTF.

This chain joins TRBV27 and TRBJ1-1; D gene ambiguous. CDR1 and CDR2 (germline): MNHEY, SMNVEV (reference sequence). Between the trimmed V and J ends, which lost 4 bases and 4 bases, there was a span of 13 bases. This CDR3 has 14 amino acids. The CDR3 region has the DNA TGTGCCAGCAGTTCCTCCCCTAGGAGCACTGAAGCTTTCTTT. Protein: CASSSSPRSTEAFF.

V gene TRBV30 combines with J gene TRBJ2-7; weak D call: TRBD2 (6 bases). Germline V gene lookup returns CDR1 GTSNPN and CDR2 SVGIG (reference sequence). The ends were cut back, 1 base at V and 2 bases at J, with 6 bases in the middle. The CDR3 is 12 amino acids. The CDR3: CAWSGRAYEQYF. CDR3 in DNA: TGTGCCTGGAGTGGGAGGGCCTACGAGCAGTACTTC.

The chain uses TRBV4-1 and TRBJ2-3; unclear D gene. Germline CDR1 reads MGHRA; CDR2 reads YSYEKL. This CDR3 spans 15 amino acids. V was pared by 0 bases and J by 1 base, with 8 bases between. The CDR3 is CASSQDKRGTDTQYF. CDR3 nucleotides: TGCGCCAGCAGCCAAGACAAGCGCGGCACAGATACGCAGTATTTT.

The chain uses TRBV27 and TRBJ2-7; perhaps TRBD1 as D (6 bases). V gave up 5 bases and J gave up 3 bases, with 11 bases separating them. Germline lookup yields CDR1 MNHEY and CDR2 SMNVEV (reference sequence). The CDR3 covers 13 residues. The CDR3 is CASSGGTGYEQYF. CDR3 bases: TGTGCCAGCAGTGGGGGCACAGGCTACGAGCAGTACTTC.